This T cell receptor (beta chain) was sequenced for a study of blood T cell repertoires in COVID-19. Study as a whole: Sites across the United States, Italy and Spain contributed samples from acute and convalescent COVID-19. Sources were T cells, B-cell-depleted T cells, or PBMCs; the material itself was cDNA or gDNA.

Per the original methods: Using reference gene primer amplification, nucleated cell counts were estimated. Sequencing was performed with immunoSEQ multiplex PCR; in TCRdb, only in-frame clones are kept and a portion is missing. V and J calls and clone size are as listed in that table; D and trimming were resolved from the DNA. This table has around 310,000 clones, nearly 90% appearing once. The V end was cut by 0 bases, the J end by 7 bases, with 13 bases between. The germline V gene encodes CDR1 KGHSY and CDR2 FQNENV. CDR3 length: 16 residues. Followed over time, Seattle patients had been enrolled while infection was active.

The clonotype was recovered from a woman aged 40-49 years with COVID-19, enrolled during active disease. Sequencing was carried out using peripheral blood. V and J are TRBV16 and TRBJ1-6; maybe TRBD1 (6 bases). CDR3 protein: CASSQSRGGRNSPLHF. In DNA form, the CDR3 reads TGTGCCAGCAGCCAATCGCGAGGGGGTCGGAATTCACCCCTCCACTTT. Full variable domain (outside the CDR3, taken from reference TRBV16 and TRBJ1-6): GEEVAQTPKHLVRGEGQKAKLYCAPIKGHSYVFWYQQVLKNEFKFLISFQNENVFDETGMPKERFSAKCLPNSPCSLEIQATKLEDSAVYFCASSQSRGGRNSPLHFGNGTRLTVT.